The 9 T cell receptor beta chains in this list originate from one sample, sequenced in a study of PD-L1 blockade in urothelial cancer. This table comes from immunoSEQ multiplex PCR, and its TCRdb copy is limited to in-frame clones, with some not included. The data hold around 50,000 clones, with around 85% observed a single time. The time point here: peripheral blood 6 weeks after treatment start. The sample here was PBMCs, taken around atezolizumab (anti-PD-L1) treatment. The receptors derive from a man between 45 and 60 years old with urothelial cancer.

The chain is built from TRBV27 and TRBJ2-5; D perhaps matches TRBD1 (5 bases). Trimming pared 0 bases from V and 5 bases from J, leaving 13 bases between. Germline CDR1 is MNHEY and CDR2 is SMNVEV (reference sequence). The CDR3 length is 15 residues. This chain's CDR3 is CASSLSISGKETQYF. The CDR3 bases are TGTGCCAGCAGTTTATCGATATCAGGGAAGGAGACCCAGTACTTC.

This clone appeared once. The chain recombines TRBV27 with TRBJ2-5, with D maybe TRBD2 (6 bases). This CDR3 is 16 amino acids long. Trimming shortened V by 5 bases and J by 1 base, and 17 bases separated the two germline ends. Looked up from germline, CDR1 is MNHEY and CDR2 is SMNVEV (reference sequence). The CDR3 DNA reads TGTGCCAGCAGTACACTGCCGGGACTCATCCAAGAGACCCAGTACTTC. Protein product: CASSTLPGLIQETQYF.

This clone came up a few times. The J gene is TRBJ1-1, the V gene TRBV2, with 7 bases aligning to TRBD1. Germline V gene sequence: CDR1 SNHLY, CDR2 FYNNEI. The CDR3 consists of 14 residues. The junction had 8 bases not matched to a gene; V was cut back by 8 bases and J by 2 bases. The CDR3 reads CASSKNRGNTEAFF. CDR3 coding DNA: TGTGCCAGCTCAAAGAACAGGGGAAACACTGAAGCTTTCTTT.

This clone was seen a single time. This chain connects TRBV30 to TRBJ2-7; 8 positions match TRBD1. V was clipped by 2 bases and J by 2 bases; unmatched bases: 5. The length of the CDR3 is 14 residues. Germline lookup yields CDR1 GTSNPN and CDR2 SVGIG (reference sequence). The CDR3 loop is CAWSRQGLPYEQYF. The CDR3 DNA reads as TGTGCCTGGAGTCGACAGGGGTTACCCTACGAGCAGTACTTC.

This chain connects TRBV6-6 to TRBJ2-7; 7 positions match TRBD2. Per germline, CDR1 MNHNY and CDR2 SVGAGI (reference sequence). The CDR3 extends over 16 amino acids. V shed 0 bases, J shed 2 bases, and the junction held 7 bases outside the gene matches. CDR3 sequence reads: CASSYSGLLRTYEQYF. The CDR3 DNA reads as TGTGCCAGCAGTTACTCGGGACTACTAAGAACCTACGAGCAGTACTTC.

The genes are TRBV7-6 and TRBJ2-2; no definite D call. The CDR3 has 13 residues. The V end lost 4 bases, the J end lost 5 bases, and 8 bases lay between the germline ends. Germline CDR1 is SGHVS and CDR2 is FNYEAQ. As DNA, the CDR3 is TGTGCCAGCAGCTCGTCGTCTACCGGGGAGCTGTTTTTT. It translates to CASSSSSTGELFF.

This chain joins TRBV18 and TRBJ1-1; no firm D call. The V and J ends lost 5 bases and 0 bases respectively, with 7 bases between them. There are 13 residues in the CDR3. Per the germline V gene, CDR1 is KGHSH and CDR2 is LQKENI. In DNA, the CDR3 is TGTGCCAGCTCAGTAACTCTGAACACTGAAGCTTTCTTT. Translated: CASSVTLNTEAFF.

This chain joins TRBV6-5 and TRBJ2-7, with D perhaps given as TRBD1 or TRBD2 (5 bases each). This CDR3 spans 12 amino acids. Germline lookup yields CDR1 MNHEY and CDR2 SVGAGI. In nucleotides, the CDR3 is TGTGCGAGCGGCCGTGGGGCGCCCGAGCAGTACTTC. Translated, it gives CASGRGAPEQYF.

The chain combines TRBV2 with TRBJ2-5, with D uncertain. Germline loops: CDR1 SNHLY, CDR2 FYNNEI. V was shortened by 7 bases and J by 2 bases, with 11 bases between the two germline ends. This CDR3 spans 13 amino acids. The CDR3 is CASKKLQQETQYF. CDR3 nucleotide sequence: TGTGCCAGCAAAAAGTTACAACAAGAGACCCAGTACTTC.